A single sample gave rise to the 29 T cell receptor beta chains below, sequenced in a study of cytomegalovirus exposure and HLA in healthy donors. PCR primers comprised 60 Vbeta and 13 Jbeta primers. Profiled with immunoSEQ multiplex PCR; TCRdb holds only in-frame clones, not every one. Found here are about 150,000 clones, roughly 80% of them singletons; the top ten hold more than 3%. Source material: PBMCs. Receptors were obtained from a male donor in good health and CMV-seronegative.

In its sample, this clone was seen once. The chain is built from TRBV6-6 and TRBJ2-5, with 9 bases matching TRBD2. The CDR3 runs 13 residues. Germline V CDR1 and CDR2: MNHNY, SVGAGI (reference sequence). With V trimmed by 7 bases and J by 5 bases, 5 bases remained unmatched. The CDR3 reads CASTLAGRETQYF. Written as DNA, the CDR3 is TGTGCCAGCACGCTAGCGGGGCGGGAGACCCAGTACTTC.

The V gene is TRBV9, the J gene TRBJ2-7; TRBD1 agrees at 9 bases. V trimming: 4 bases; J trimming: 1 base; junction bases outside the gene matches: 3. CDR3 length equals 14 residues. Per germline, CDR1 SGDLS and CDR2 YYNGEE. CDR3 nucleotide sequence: TGTGCCAGCAGCACAGGGACAGGGTCCTACGAGCAGTACTTC. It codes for CASSTGTGSYEQYF.

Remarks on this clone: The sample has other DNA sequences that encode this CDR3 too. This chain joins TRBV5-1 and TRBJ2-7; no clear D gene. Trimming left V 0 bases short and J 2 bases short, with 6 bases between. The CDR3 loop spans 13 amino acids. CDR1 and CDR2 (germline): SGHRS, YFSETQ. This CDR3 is CASSLDLTYEQYF. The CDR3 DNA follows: TGCGCCAGCAGCTTGGACTTAACCTACGAGCAGTACTTC.

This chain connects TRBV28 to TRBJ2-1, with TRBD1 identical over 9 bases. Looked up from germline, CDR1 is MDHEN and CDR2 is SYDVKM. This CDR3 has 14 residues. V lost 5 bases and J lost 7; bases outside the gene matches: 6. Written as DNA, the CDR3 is TGTGCCAGCAGTCAATTACAGGGGGCGAATGAGCAGTTCTTC. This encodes CASSQLQGANEQFF.

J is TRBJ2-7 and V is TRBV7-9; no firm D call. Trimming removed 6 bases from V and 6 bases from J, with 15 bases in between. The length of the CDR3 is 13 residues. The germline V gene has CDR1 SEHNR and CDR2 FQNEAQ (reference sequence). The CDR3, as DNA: TGTGCCAGCAGTTATCCCCCAGGCCGCGAGCAGTACTTC. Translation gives CASSYPPGREQYF. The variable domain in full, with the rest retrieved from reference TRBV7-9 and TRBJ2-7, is DTGVSQNPRHKITKRGQNVTFRCDPISEHNRLYWYRQTLGQGPEFLTYFQNEAQLEKSRLLSDRFSAERPKGSFSTLEIQRTEQGDSAMYLCASSYPPGREQYFGPGTRLTVT.

The CDR3 reads CSVDWRTGGYGYTF. The CDR3 bases are TGCAGCGTAGACTGGAGGACAGGGGGCTATGGCTACACCTTC. The chain uses TRBV29-1 and TRBJ1-2; 10 nucleotides align to TRBD1. Germline trimming cut 6 bases from V and 4 bases from J; bases unmatched to any gene: 8. The CDR3 loop spans 14 amino acids. Germline V gives CDR1 SQVTM, CDR2 ANQGSEA.

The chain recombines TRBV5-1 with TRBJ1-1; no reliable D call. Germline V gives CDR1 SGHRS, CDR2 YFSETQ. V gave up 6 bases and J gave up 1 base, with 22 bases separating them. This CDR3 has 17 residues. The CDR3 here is CASTNSGLHFANTEAFF. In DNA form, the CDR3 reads TGCGCCAGCACCAATTCCGGGTTGCACTTTGCGAACACTGAAGCTTTCTTT. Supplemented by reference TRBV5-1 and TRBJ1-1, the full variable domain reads KAGVTQTPRYLIKTRGQQVTLSCSPISGHRSVSWYQQTPGQGLQFLFEYFSETQRNKGNFPGRFSGRQFSNSRSEMNVSTLELGDSALYLCASTNSGLHFANTEAFFGQGTRLTVV.

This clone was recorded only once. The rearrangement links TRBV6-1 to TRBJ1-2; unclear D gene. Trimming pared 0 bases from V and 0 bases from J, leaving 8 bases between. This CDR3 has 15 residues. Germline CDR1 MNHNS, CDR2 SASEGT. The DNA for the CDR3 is TGTGCCAGCAGTGAAGCGTCAGAAGCTAACTATGGCTACACCTTC. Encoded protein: CASSEASEANYGYTF.

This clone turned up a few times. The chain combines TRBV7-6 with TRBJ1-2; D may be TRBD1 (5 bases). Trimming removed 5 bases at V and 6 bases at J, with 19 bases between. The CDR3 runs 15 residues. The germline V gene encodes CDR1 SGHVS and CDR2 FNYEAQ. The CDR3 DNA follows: TGTGCCAGCAGCCCAGACCAGGGTTCGAGGAATGGCTACACCTTC. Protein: CASSPDQGSRNGYTF.

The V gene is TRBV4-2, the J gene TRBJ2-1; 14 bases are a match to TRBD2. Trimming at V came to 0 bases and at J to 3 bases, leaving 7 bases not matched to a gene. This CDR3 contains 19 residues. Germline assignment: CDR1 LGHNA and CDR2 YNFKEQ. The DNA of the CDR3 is TGTGCCAGCAGCCAAGAGAGGGGACTAGCGGGAGTGTTCTACAATGAGCAGTTCTTC. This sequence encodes CASSQERGLAGVFYNEQFF.

CDR3 residues: CASSPLDRGNQPQHF. CDR3 DNA sequence: TGTGCCAGCAGTCCCCTGGACAGGGGGAATCAGCCCCAGCATTTT. The gene calls are TRBV6-6 and TRBJ1-5; TRBD1 aligns across 10 bases. V shed 5 bases and J 4 bases; nucleotides not matched to a gene: 5. Germline CDR1 MNHNY, CDR2 SVGAGI (reference sequence). CDR3 length: 15 residues.

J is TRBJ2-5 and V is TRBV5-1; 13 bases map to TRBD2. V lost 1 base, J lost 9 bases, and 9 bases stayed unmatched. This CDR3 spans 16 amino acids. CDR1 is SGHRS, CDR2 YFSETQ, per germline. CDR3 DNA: TGCGCCAGCAGCTTGCTACTAGCGGGAGGGCTCGAGGCCCAGTACTTC. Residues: CASSLLLAGGLEAQYF. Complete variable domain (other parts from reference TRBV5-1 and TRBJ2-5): KAGVTQTPRYLIKTRGQQVTLSCSPISGHRSVSWYQQTPGQGLQFLFEYFSETQRNKGNFPGRFSGRQFSNSRSEMNVSTLELGDSALYLCASSLLLAGGLEAQYFGPGTRLLVL.

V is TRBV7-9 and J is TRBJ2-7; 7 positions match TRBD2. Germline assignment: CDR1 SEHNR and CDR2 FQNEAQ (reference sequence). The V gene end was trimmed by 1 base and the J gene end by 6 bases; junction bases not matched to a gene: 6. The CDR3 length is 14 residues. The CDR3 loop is CASSLGSGGSEQYF. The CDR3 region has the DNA TGTGCCAGCAGCTTAGGAAGCGGCGGGAGCGAGCAGTACTTC.

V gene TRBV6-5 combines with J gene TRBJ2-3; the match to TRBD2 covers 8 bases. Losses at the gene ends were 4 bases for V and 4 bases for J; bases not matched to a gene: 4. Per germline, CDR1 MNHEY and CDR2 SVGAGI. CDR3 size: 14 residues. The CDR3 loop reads CASSWRGVSDTQYF. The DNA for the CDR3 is TGTGCCAGCAGTTGGCGGGGGGTCTCAGATACGCAGTATTTT.

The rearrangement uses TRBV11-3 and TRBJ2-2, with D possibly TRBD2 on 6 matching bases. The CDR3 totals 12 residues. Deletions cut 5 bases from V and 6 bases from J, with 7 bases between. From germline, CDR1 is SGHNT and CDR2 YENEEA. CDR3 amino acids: CASSGEAGELFF. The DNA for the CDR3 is TGTGCCAGCAGCGGGGAGGCCGGGGAGCTGTTTTTT. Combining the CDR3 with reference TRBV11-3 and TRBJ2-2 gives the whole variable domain EAGVVQSPRYKIIEKKQPVAFWCNPISGHNTLYWYLQNLGQGPELLIRYENEEAVDDSQLPKDRFSAERLKGVDSTLKIQPAELGDSAVYLCASSGEAGELFFGEGSRLTVL.

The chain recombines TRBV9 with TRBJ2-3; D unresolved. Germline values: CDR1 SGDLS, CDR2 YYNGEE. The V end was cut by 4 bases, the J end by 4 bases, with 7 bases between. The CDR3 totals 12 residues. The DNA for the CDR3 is TGTGCCAGCAGCCCCCCCTCAGATACGCAGTATTTT. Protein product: CASSPPSDTQYF.

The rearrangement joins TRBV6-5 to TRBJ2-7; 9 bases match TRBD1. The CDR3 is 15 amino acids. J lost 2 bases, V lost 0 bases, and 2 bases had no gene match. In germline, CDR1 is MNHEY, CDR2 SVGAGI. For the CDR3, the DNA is TGTGCCAGCAGTTACTCGAGGACAGGGGCCTACGAGCAGTACTTC. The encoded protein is CASSYSRTGAYEQYF.

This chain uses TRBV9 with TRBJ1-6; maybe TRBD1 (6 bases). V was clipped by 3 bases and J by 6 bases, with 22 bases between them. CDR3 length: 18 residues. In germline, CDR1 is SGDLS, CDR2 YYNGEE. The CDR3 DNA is TGTGCCAGCAGCGAGGGGGGGGCCAAGGCCCTCACTAATTCACCCCTCCACTTT. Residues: CASSEGGAKALTNSPLHF.

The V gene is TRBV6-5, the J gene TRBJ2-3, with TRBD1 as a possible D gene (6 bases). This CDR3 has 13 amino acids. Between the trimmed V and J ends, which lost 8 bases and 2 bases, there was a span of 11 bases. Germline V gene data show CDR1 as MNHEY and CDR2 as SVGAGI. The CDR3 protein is CASGGVSTDTQYF. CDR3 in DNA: TGTGCCAGCGGGGGCGTCTCCACAGATACGCAGTATTTT.

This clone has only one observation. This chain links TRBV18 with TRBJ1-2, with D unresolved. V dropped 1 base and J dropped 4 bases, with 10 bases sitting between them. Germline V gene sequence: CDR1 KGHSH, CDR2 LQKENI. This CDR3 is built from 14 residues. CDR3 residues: CASSPREGSYGYTF. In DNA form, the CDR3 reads TGTGCCAGCTCACCACGGGAGGGAAGCTATGGCTACACCTTC.

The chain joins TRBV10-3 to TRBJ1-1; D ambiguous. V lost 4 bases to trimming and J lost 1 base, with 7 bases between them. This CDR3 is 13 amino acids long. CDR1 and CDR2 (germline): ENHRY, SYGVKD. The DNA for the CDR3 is TGTGCCATCAGTGTTGGAGGGAACACTGAAGCTTTCTTT. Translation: CAISVGGNTEAFF.

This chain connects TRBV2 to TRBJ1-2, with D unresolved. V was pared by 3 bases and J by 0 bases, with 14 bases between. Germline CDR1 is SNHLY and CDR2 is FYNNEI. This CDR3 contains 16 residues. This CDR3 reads CASSDLLALANYGYTF. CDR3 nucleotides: TGTGCCAGCAGTGATTTATTGGCCCTAGCTAACTATGGCTACACCTTC.

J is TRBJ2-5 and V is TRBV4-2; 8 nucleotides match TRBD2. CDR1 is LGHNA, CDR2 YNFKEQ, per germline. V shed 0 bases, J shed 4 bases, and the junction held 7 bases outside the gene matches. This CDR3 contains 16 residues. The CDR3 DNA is TGTGCCAGCAGCCAAGATCGGGGGGGTCAGTTAGAGACCCAGTACTTC. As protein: CASSQDRGGQLETQYF.

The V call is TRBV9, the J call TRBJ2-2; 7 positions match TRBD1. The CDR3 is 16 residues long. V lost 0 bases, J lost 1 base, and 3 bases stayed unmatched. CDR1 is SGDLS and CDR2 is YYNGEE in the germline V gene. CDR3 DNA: TGTGCCAGCAGCGTAGAGACAGGGAAGAACACCGGGGAGCTGTTTTTT. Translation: CASSVETGKNTGELFF.

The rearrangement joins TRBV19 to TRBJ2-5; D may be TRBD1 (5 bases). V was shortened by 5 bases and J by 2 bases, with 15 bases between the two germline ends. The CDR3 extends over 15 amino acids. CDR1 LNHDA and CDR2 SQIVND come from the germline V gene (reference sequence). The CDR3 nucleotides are TGTGCCAGTAGTCCTCCTGGCACAGGTCAAGAGACCCAGTACTTC. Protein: CASSPPGTGQETQYF.

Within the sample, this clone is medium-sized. The CDR3 is CASSEIAGGTDTQYF. CDR3 coding DNA: TGTGCCAGCAGTGAAATAGCGGGGGGCACAGATACGCAGTATTTT. The gene calls are TRBV6-1 and TRBJ2-3; 9 nucleotides agree with TRBD2. The CDR3 runs 15 residues. Trimming cost V 2 bases and J 1 base; bases outside gene matches: 1. Per the germline V gene, CDR1 is MNHNS and CDR2 is SASEGT.

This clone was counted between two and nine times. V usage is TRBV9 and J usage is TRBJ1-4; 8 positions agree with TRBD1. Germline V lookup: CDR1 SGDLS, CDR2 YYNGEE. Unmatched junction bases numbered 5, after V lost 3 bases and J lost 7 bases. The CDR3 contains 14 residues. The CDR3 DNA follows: TGTGCCAGCAGCGCGCAGGGGGCCGGTGAAAAACTGTTTTTT. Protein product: CASSAQGAGEKLFF.

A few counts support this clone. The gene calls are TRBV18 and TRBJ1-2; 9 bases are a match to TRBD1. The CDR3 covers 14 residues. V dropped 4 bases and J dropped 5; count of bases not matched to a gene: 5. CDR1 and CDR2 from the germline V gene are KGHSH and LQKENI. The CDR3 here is CASSLRDRDYGYTF. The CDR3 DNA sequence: TGTGCCAGCTCACTACGGGACAGGGATTATGGCTACACCTTC.

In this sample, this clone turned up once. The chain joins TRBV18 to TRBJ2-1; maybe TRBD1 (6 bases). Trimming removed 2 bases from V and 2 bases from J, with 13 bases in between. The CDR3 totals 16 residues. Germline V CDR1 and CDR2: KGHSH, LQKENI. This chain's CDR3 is CASSPSQGTTYNEQFF. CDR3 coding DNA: TGTGCCAGCTCACCATCACAGGGAACGACCTACAATGAGCAGTTCTTC.